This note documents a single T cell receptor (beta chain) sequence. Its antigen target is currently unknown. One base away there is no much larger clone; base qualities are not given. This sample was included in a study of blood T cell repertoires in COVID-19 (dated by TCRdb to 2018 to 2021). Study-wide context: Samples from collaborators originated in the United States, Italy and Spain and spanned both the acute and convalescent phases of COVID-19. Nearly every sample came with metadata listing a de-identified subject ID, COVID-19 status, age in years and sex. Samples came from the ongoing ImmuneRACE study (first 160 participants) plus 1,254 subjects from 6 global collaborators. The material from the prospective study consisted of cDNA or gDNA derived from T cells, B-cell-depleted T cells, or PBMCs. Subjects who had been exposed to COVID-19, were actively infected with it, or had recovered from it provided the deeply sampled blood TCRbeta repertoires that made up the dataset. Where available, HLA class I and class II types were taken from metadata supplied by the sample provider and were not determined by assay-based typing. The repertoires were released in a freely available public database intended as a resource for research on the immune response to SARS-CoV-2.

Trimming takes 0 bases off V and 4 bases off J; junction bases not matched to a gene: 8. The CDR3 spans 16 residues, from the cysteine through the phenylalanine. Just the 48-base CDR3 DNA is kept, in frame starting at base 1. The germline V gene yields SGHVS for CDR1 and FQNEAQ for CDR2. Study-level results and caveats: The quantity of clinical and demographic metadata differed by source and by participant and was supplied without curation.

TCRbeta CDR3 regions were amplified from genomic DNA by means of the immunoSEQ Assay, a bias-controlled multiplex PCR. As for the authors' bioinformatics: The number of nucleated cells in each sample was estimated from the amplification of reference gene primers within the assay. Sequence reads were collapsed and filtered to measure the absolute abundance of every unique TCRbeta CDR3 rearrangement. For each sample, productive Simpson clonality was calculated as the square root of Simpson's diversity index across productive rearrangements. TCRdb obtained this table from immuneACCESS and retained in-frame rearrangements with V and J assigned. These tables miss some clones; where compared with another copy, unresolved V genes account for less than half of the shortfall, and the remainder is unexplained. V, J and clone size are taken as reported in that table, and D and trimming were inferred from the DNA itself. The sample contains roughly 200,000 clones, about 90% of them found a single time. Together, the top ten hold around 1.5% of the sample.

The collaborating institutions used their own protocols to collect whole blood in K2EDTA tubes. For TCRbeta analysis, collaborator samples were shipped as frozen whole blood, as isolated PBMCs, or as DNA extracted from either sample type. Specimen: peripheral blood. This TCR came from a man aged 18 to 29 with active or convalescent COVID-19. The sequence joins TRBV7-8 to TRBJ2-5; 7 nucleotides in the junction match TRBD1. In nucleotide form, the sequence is TGTGCCAGCAGCTTAGCGGCTACAGGGGCCCTAGAGACCCAGTACTTC. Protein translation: CASSLAATGALETQYF.